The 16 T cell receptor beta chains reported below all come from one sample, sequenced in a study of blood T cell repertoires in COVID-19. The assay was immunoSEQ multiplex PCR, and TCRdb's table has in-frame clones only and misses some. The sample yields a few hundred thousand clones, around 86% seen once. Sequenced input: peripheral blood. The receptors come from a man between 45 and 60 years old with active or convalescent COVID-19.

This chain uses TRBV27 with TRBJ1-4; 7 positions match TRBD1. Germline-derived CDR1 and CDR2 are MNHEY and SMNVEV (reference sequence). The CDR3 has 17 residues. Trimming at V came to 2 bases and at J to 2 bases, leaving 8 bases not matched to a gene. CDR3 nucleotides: TGTGCCAGCAGTTTAAGGGCAGGGGGTTTTACTAATGAAAAACTGTTTTTT. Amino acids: CASSLRAGGFTNEKLFF.

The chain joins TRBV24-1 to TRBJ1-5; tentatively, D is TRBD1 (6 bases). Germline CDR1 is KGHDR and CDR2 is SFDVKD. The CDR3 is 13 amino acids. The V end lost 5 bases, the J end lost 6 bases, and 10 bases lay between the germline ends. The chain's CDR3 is CATSVGTSQPQHF. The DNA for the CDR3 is TGTGCCACCAGTGTGGGGACATCTCAGCCCCAGCATTTT.

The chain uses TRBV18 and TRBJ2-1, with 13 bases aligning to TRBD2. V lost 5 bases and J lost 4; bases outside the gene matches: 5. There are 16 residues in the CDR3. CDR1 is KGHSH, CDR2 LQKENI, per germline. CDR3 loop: CASSSGLAGEYNEQFF. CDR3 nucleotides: TGTGCCAGCTCATCAGGACTAGCGGGAGAGTACAATGAGCAGTTCTTC.

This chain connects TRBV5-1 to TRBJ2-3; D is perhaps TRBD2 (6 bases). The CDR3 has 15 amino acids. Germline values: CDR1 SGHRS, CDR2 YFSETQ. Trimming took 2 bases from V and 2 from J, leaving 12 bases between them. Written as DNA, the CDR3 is TGCGCCAGCAGCTTAGCGGGTCGGTACACAGATACGCAGTATTTT. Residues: CASSLAGRYTDTQYF.

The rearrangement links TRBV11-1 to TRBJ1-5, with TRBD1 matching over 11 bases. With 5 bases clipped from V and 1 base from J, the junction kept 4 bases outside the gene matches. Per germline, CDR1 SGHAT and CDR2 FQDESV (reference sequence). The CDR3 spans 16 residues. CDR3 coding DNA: TGTGCCAGCAGCCCCCGGGACAGGGGGAGCAATCAGCCCCAGCATTTT. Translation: CASSPRDRGSNQPQHF. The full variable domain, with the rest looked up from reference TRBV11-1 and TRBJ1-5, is EAEVAQSPRYKITEKSQAVAFWCDPISGHATLYWYRQILGQGPELLVQFQDESVVDDSQLPKDRFSAERLKGVDSTLKIQPAELGDSAMYLCASSPRDRGSNQPQHFGDGTRLSIL.

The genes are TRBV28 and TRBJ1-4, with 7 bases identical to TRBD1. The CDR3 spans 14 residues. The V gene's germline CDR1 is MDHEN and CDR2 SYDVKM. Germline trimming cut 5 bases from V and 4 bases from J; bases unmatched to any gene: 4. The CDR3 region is CASSQGGGNEKLFF. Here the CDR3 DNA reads TGTGCCAGCAGTCAAGGGGGCGGTAATGAAAAACTGTTTTTT.

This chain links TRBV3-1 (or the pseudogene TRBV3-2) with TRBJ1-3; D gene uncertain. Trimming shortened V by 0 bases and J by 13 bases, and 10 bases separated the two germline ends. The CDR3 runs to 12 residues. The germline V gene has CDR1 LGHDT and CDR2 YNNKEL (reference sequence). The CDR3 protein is CASSQEGRMIYF. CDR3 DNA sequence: TGTGCCAGCAGCCAAGAGGGGAGGATGATATATTTT.

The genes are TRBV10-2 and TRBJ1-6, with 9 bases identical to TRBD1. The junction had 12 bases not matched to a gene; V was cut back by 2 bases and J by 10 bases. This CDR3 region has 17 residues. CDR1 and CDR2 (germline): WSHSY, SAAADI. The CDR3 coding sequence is TGCGCCAGCAGTGAGCCCAACCCCGGGACAGGGCAATCACCCCTCCACTTT. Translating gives CASSEPNPGTGQSPLHF.

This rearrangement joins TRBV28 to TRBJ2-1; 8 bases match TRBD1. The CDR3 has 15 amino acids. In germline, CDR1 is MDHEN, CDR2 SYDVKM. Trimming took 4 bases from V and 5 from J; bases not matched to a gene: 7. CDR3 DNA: TGTGCCAGCAGTTACGGGACAGGACTAAACAATGAGCAGTTCTTC. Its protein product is CASSYGTGLNNEQFF.

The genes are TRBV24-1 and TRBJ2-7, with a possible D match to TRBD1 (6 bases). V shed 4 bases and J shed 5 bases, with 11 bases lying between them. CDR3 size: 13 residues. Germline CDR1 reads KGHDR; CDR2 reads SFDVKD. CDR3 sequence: CATSDHGQNEQYF. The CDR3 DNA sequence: TGTGCCACCAGTGACCATGGACAGAACGAGCAGTACTTC.

As DNA, the CDR3 is TGTGCCAGCAGCTACGGCGGGGACTCTGGAAACACCATATATTTT. This encodes CASSYGGDSGNTIYF. J is TRBJ1-3 and V is TRBV5-5; D is undetermined. V lost 3 bases and J lost 0, with 10 bases in between. This CDR3 is 15 amino acids long. Germline CDR1 is SGHKS and CDR2 is YYEKEE (reference sequence).

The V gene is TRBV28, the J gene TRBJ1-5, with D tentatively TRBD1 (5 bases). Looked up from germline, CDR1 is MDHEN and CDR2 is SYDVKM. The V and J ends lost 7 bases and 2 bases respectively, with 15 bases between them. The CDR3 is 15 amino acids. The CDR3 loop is CASTDEAGRNQPQHF. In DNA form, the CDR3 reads TGTGCCAGCACCGATGAGGCGGGGCGCAATCAGCCCCAGCATTTT.

CDR3 DNA sequence: TGTGCCAGCAGAGGACAGGGTTCAGATACGCAGTATTTT. Protein product: CASRGQGSDTQYF. V usage is TRBV12-3 or TRBV12-4 and J usage is TRBJ2-3; the match to TRBD1 covers 8 bases. The CDR3 contains 13 residues. After removal of 6 bases from V and 4 bases from J, the junction contained 3 bases not matched to a gene.

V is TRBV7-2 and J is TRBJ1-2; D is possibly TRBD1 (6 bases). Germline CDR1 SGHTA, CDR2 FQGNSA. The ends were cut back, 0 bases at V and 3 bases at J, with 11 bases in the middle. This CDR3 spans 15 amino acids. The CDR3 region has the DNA TGTGCCAGCAGCTTAGCCCGGACAGCATACTATGGCTACACCTTC. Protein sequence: CASSLARTAYYGYTF.

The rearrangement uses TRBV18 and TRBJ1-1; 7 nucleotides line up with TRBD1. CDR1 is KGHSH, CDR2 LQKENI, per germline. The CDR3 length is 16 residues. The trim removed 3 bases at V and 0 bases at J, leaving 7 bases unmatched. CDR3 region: CASSPTGSPLNTEAFF. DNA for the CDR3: TGTGCCAGCTCACCGACAGGGTCCCCCCTGAACACTGAAGCTTTCTTT. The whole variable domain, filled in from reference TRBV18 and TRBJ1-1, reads NAGVMQNPRHLVRRRGQEARLRCSPMKGHSHVYWYRQLPEEGLKFMVYLQKENIIDESGMPKERFSAEFPKEGPSILRIQQVVRGDSAAYFCASSPTGSPLNTEAFFGQGTRLTVV.

The CDR3: CASSLLGQGDSPLHF. CDR3 in DNA: TGTGCCAGCAGCTTACTCGGACAGGGGGATTCACCCCTCCACTTT. The chain is built from TRBV7-3 and TRBJ1-6, with 10 positions matching TRBD1. The CDR3 sequence is 15 residues long. The germline gives CDR1 SGHTA, CDR2 FQGTGA. The trim removed 2 bases at V and 8 bases at J, leaving 3 bases unmatched.